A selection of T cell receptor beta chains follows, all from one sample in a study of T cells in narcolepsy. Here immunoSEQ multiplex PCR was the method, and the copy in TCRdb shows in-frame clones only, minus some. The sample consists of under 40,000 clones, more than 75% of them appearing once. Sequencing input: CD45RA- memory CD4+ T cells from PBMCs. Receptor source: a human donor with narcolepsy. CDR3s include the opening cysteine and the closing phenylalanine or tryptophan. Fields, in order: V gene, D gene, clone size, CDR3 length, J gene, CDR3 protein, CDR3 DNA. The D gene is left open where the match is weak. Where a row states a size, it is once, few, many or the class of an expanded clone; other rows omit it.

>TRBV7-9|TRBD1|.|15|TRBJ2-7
CASSPPGQHTYEQYF
TGTGCCAGCAGCCCTCCGGGACAGCATACCTACGAGCAGTACTTC
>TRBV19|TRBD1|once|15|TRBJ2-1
CASRTDRSSYNEQFF
TGTGCCAGTAGAACGGACAGGAGCTCCTACAATGAGCAGTTCTTC
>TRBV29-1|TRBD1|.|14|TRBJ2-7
CSAADRGTSYEQYF
TGCAGCGCCGCCGACAGGGGGACCTCCTACGAGCAGTACTTC
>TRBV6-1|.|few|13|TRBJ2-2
CASSDSPAGELFF
TGTGCCAGCAGTGATAGCCCAGCCGGGGAGCTGTTTTTT
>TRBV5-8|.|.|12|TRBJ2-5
CASSRDSSEQYF
TGTGCCAGCAGCCGGGACTCGTCGGAGCAGTACTTC
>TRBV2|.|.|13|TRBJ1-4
CASSDGVAEKLFF
TGTGCCAGCAGTGATGGGGTTGCCGAAAAACTGTTTTTT
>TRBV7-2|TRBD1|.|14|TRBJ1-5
CASSASTGGQPQHF
TGTGCCAGCAGCGCCTCGACAGGGGGTCAGCCCCAGCATTTT
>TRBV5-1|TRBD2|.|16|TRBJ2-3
CASSPQTSGNTDTQYF
TGCGCCAGCAGCCCGCAGACTAGCGGGAACACAGATACGCAGTATTTT
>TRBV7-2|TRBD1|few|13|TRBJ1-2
CASSLAQGDGYTF
TGTGCCAGCAGCTTGGCACAGGGGGATGGCTACACCTTC
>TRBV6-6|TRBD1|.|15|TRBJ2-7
CASRNPGQGIYEQYF
TGTGCCAGCAGGAACCCGGGACAGGGGATCTACGAGCAGTACTTC
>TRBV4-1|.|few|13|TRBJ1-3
CASSQDNRNTIYF
TGCGCCAGCAGCCAAGATAATAGAAACACCATATATTTT
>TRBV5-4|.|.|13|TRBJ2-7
CASSFGPRYEQYF
TGTGCCAGCAGCTTCGGTCCCCGCTACGAGCAGTACTTC
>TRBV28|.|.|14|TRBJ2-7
CASYSQGSTYEQYF
TGTGCCAGTTACTCACAGGGCTCTACCTACGAGCAGTACTTC
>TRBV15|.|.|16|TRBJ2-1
CATSRDHRTRGNEQFF
TGTGCCACCAGCAGAGACCATAGAACCAGGGGCAATGAGCAGTTCTTC
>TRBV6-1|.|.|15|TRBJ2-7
CASSGGTSTWGEQYF
TGTGCCAGCAGTGGGGGGACTTCTACATGGGGCGAGCAGTACTTC